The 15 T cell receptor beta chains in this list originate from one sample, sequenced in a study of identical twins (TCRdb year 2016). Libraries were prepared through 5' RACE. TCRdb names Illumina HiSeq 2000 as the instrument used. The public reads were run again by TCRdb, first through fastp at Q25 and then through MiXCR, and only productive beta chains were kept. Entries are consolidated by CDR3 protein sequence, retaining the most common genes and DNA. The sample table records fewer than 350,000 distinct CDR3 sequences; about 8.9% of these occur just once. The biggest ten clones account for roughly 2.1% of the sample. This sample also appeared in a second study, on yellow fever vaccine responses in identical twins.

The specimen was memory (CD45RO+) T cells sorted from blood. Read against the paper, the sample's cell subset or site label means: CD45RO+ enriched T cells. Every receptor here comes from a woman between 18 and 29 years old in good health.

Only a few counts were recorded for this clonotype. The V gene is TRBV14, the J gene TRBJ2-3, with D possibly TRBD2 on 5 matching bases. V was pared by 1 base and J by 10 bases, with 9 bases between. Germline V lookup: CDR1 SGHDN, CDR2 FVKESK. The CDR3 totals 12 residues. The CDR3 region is CASSQGGAAQYF. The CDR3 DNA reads TGTGCCAGCAGCCAAGGAGGAGCGGCGCAGTATTTT.

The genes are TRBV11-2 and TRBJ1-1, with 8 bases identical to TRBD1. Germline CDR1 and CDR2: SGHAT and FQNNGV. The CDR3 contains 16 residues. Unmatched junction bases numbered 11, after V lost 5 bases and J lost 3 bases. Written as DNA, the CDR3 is TGTGCCAGCAGCAAATCCTCAGGGGGCGTTCACACTGAAGCTTTCTTT. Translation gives CASSKSSGGVHTEAFF.

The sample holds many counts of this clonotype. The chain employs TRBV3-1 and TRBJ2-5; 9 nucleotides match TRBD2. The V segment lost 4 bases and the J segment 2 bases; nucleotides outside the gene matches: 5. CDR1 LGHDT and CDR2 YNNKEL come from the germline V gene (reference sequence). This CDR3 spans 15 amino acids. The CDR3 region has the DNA TGTGCCAGCAGCCTTCAGCTAGCGGGGCAAGAGACCCAGTACTTC. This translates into CASSLQLAGQETQYF.

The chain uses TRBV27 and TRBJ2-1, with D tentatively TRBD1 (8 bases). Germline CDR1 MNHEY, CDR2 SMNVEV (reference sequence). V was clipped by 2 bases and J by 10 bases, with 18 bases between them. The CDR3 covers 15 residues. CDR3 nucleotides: TGTGCCAGCAGTTTACGACAGGGGAAGCGGGACGAGCAGTTCTTC. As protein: CASSLRQGKRDEQFF.

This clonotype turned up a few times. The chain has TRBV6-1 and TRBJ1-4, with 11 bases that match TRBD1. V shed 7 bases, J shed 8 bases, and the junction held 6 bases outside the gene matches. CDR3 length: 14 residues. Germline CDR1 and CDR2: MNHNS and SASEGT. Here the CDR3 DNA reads TGTGCCAGCACAGGACAGGGGGCGAGGGAAAAACTGTTTTTT. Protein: CASTGQGAREKLFF.

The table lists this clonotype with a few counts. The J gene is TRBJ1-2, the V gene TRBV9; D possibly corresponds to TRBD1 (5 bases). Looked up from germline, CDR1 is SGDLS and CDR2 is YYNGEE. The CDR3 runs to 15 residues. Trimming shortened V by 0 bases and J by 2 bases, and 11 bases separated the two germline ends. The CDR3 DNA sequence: TGTGCCAGCAGCGTAGCCCCGACAGAGAACTATGGCTACACCTTC. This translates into CASSVAPTENYGYTF.

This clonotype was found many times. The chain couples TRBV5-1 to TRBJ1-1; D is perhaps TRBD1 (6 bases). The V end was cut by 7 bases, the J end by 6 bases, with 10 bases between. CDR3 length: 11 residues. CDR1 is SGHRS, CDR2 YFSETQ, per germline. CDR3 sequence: CASGTGSEAFF. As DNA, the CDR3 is TGCGCCAGCGGAACAGGGTCTGAAGCTTTCTTT.

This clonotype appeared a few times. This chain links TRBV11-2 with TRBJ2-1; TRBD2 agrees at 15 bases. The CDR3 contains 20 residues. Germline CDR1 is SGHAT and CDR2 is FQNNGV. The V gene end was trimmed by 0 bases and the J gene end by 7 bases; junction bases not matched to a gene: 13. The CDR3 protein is CASSLDWTSGRVGSRNEQFF. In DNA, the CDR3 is TGTGCCAGCAGCTTAGACTGGACTAGCGGGAGGGTCGGGTCCCGTAATGAGCAGTTCTTC. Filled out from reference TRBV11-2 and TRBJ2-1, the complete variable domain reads EAGVAQSPRYKIIEKRQSVAFWCNPISGHATLYWYQQILGQGPKLLIQFQNNGVVDDSQLPKDRFSAERLKGVDSTLKIQPAKLEDSAVYLCASSLDWTSGRVGSRNEQFFGPGTRLTVL.

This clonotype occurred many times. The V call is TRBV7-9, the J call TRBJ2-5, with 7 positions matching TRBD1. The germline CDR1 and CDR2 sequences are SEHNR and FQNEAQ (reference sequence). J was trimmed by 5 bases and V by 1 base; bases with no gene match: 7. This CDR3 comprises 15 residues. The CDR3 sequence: CASSLVDRLMETQYF. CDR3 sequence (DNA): TGTGCCAGCAGCTTAGTGGACAGGTTGATGGAGACCCAGTACTTC.

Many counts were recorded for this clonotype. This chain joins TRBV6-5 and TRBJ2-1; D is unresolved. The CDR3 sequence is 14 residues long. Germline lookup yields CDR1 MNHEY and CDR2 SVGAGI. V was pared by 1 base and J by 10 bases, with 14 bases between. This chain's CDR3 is CASSYLQDRGEQFF. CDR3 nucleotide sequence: TGTGCCAGCAGTTACTTGCAGGATCGCGGAGAGCAGTTCTTC.

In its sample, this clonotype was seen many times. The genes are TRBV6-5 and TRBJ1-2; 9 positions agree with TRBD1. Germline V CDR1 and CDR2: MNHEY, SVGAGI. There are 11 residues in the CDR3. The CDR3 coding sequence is TGTGCTACAGGGGGCCCCTATGGCTACACCTTC. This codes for CATGGPYGYTF.

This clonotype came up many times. As DNA, the CDR3 is TGCGCCAGCAGCTTGGGGGAACATATTCTAAAACAGGATACGCAGTATTTT. Protein sequence: CASSLGEHILKQDTQYF. The chain employs TRBV5-1 and TRBJ2-3; D unresolved. Trimming left V 0 bases short and J 6 bases short, with 20 bases between. The CDR3 covers 17 residues. Germline V CDR1 and CDR2: SGHRS, YFSETQ.

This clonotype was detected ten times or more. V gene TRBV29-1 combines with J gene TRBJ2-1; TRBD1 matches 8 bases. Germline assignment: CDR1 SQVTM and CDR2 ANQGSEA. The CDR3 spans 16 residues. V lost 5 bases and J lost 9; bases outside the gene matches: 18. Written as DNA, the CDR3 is TGCAGCGTTCATAACCCGTGGACAGGGCTAGGAGGTGAGCAGTTCTTC. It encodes CSVHNPWTGLGGEQFF.

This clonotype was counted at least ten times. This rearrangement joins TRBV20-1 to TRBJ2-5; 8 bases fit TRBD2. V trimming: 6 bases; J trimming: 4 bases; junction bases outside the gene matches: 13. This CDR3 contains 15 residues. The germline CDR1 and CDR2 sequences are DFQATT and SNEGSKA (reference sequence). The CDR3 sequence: CSAVSPGGPGETQYF. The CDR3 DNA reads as TGCAGTGCCGTCAGCCCGGGGGGGCCTGGAGAGACCCAGTACTTC.

The chain's CDR3 is CSVEWSGANVLTF. As DNA, the CDR3 is TGCAGCGTTGAATGGTCTGGGGCCAACGTCCTGACTTTC. The chain uses TRBV29-1 and TRBJ2-6; D is ambiguous. This CDR3 has 13 amino acids. In germline, CDR1 is SQVTM, CDR2 ANQGSEA. V lost 2 bases, J lost 1 base, and 3 bases lay in between. Full variable domain (outside the CDR3, taken from reference TRBV29-1 and TRBJ2-6): SAVISQKPSRDICQRGTSLTIQCQVDSQVTMMFWYRQQPGQSLTLIATANQGSEATYESGFVIDKFPISRPNLTFSTLTVSNMSPEDSSIYLCSVEWSGANVLTFGAGSRLTVL.